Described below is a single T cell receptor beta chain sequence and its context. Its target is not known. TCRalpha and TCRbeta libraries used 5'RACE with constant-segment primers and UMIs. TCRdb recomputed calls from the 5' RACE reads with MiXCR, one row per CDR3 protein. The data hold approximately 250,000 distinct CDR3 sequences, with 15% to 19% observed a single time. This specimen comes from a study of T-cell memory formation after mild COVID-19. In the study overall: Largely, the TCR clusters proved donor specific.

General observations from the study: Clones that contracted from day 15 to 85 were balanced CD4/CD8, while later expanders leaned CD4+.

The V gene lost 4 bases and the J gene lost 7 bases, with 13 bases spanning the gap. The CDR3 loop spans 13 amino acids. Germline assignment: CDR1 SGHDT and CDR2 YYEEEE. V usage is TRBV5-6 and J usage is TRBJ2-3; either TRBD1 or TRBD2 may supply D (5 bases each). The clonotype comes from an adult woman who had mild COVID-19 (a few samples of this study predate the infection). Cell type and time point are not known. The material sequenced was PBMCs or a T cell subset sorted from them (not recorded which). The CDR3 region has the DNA TGTGCCAGCAGCCCGTGGGACGACTATACGCAGTATTTT. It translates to CASSPWDDYTQYF.